The 19 T cell receptor beta chains in this list originate from one sample, sequenced in a study of OX40 agonist ivuxolimab in advanced cancers. TCRdb keeps only in-frame clones here, not all; method: immunoSEQ multiplex PCR. This sample has about 83,000 clones; around 90% occur once, and the top ten carry roughly 0.64%. Source: CD4+ or CD8+ T cells sorted from blood, taken in a trial of the OX40 agonist ivuxolimab. The receptors were gathered from an adult with an advanced solid tumor such as melanoma, head and neck, liver or kidney cancer.

The chain combines TRBV9 with TRBJ1-1, with D possibly being TRBD1 (6 bases). The CDR3 covers 15 residues. V was pared by 3 bases and J by 4 bases, with 16 bases between. CDR1 and CDR2 from the germline V gene are SGDLS and YYNGEE. CDR3 sequence reads: CASSAHQGGITEAFF. The DNA of the CDR3 is TGTGCCAGCAGCGCCCACCAAGGGGGGATCACTGAAGCTTTCTTT. Full variable domain (missing parts from reference TRBV9 and TRBJ1-1): DSGVTQTPKHLITATGQRVTLRCSPRSGDLSVYWYQQSLDQGLQFLIQYYNGEERAKGNILERFSAQQFPDLHSELNLSSLELGDSALYFCASSAHQGGITEAFFGQGTRLTVV.

The table lists this clone with a few counts. J is TRBJ2-1 and V is TRBV28, with D perhaps matching TRBD2 (5 bases). The CDR3 contains 18 residues. V lost 6 bases to trimming and J lost 0 bases, with 21 bases between them. CDR1 MDHEN and CDR2 SYDVKM come from the germline V gene. The CDR3 is CASRTKRLFHPSYNEQFF. In DNA, the CDR3 is TGTGCCAGCAGGACCAAGAGACTATTCCACCCCTCCTACAATGAGCAGTTCTTC.

This chain connects TRBV28 to TRBJ1-1, with D possibly matching TRBD1 (5 bases). V was clipped by 3 bases and J by 10 bases, with 12 bases between them. CDR1 and CDR2 (germline): MDHEN, SYDVKM. The CDR3 has 12 amino acids. The CDR3 loop is CASSFRRGLAFF. The DNA of the CDR3 is TGTGCCAGCAGTTTCCGACGGGGACTAGCTTTCTTT. Filled out from reference TRBV28 and TRBJ1-1, the complete variable domain reads DVKVTQSSRYLVKRTGEKVFLECVQDMDHENMFWYRQDPGLGLRLIYFSYDVKMKEKGDIPEGYSVSREKKERFSLILESASTNQTSMYLCASSFRRGLAFFGQGTRLTVV.

This rearrangement joins TRBV27 to TRBJ2-5; 7 nucleotides align to TRBD2. The CDR3 is 14 amino acids. J gave up 5 bases and V 3 bases, and 6 bases lay outside the gene matches. Germline assignment: CDR1 MNHEY and CDR2 SMNVEV (reference sequence). The CDR3 region has the DNA TGTGCCAGCAGTTTCAGCGGGACCCCGGAGACCCAGTACTTC. It translates to CASSFSGTPETQYF.

In this sample, this clone turned up once. This chain connects TRBV27 to TRBJ2-3; 12 bases align to TRBD2. The V and J ends lost 6 bases and 3 bases, in that order; junction bases with no gene match: 13. CDR3 length: 18 amino acids. CDR1 is MNHEY and CDR2 is SMNVEV in the germline V gene (reference sequence). CDR3 sequence: CASSLTSGGYVRTDTQYF. The CDR3 DNA sequence: TGTGCCAGCAGCCTTACTAGCGGGGGGTACGTAAGGACAGATACGCAGTATTTT.

The chain carries TRBV2 and TRBJ1-2; D might be TRBD1 (5 bases). The length of the CDR3 is 15 residues. V was trimmed by 2 bases and J by 5 bases, leaving 15 bases between them. Germline V gene sequence: CDR1 SNHLY, CDR2 FYNNEI. This chain's CDR3 is CASSEFGASTYGYTF. CDR3 DNA sequence: TGTGCCAGCAGTGAATTTGGGGCCTCTACTTATGGCTACACCTTC. Drawing the rest from reference TRBV2 and TRBJ1-2, the complete variable domain is EPEVTQTPSHQVTQMGQEVILRCVPISNHLYFYWYRQILGQKVEFLVSFYNNEISEKSEIFDDQFSVERPDGSNFTLKIRSTKLEDSAMYFCASSEFGASTYGYTFGSGTRLTVV.

The gene calls are TRBV5-1 and TRBJ2-3; no firm D call. V lost 1 base to trimming and J lost 5 bases, with 8 bases between them. The CDR3 runs to 13 residues. From germline, CDR1 is SGHRS and CDR2 YFSETQ. This CDR3 reads CASSLRPLDTQYF. The CDR3 DNA reads TGCGCCAGCAGCTTGAGACCGCTAGATACGCAGTATTTT.

The chain has TRBV7-2 and TRBJ2-5; maybe TRBD1 (6 bases). Germline CDR1 SGHTA, CDR2 FQGNSA. V was pared by 5 bases and J by 1 base, with 14 bases between. The CDR3 is 15 amino acids. CDR3 bases: TGTGCCAGCAGCCAATTACAGGGATCCCAAGAGACCCAGTACTTC. Translating gives CASSQLQGSQETQYF.

This CDR3 reads CASSLGGRTEAFF. CDR3 coding DNA: TGTGCCAGCAGTTTAGGGGGCCGGACTGAAGCTTTCTTT. The chain recombines TRBV28 with TRBJ1-1; a possible D gene is TRBD1 (6 bases). Trimming pared 2 bases from V and 5 bases from J, leaving 9 bases between. The CDR3 consists of 13 residues. CDR1 is MDHEN and CDR2 is SYDVKM in the germline V gene.

The chain couples TRBV6-5 to TRBJ1-2; possible D gene TRBD1, 5 bases. Germline CDR1 reads MNHEY; CDR2 reads SVGAGI. Trimming took 8 bases from V and 5 from J, leaving 18 bases between them. The CDR3 extends over 14 amino acids. CDR3 residues: CASFTPGGAYGYTF. The CDR3 DNA follows: TGTGCCAGCTTTACCCCAGGAGGGGCTTATGGCTACACCTTC.

The table lists this clone with a count of one. The CDR3 loop reads CASYYEQYF. Written as DNA, the CDR3 is TGTGCCAGCTACTACGAGCAGTACTTC. The chain links TRBV11-2 to TRBJ2-7; no reliable D call. CDR1 is SGHAT and CDR2 is FQNNGV in the germline V gene. Trimming removed 8 bases from V and 3 bases from J, with 2 bases in between. This CDR3 has 9 amino acids. Full variable domain (rest looked up from reference TRBV11-2 and TRBJ2-7): EAGVAQSPRYKIIEKRQSVAFWCNPISGHATLYWYQQILGQGPKLLIQFQNNGVVDDSQLPKDRFSAERLKGVDSTLKIQPAKLEDSAVYLCASYYEQYFGPGTRLTVT.

The chain uses TRBV2 and TRBJ2-7; D gene uncertain. The CDR3 is 10 residues long. V lost 8 bases and J 3 bases, leaving 5 bases between the germline ends. The germline CDR1 and CDR2 sequences are SNHLY and FYNNEI. The CDR3 DNA is TGTGCCAGCGCTGACTACGAGCAGTACTTC. Translated, it gives CASADYEQYF.

The rearrangement joins TRBV5-1 to TRBJ2-2, with TRBD2 as a possible D gene (7 bases). Per germline, CDR1 SGHRS and CDR2 YFSETQ. V was trimmed by 5 bases and J by 1 base, leaving 12 bases between them. This CDR3 comprises 15 residues. CDR3 DNA: TGCGCCAGCAGTAACGGGGGGCTGAACACCGGGGAGCTGTTTTTT. The encoded protein is CASSNGGLNTGELFF.

This chain uses TRBV29-1 with TRBJ2-3; 8 positions match TRBD1. Per germline, CDR1 SQVTM and CDR2 ANQGSEA. The CDR3 loop spans 12 amino acids. J gave up 4 bases and V 6 bases, and 3 bases lay outside the gene matches. The CDR3 DNA is TGCAGCGTGGGGACAGGAGCAGATACGCAGTATTTT. Translating gives CSVGTGADTQYF.

The chain employs TRBV11-2 and TRBJ2-5; D uncertain. Trimming shortened V by 3 bases and J by 3 bases, and 8 bases separated the two germline ends. The CDR3 loop spans 13 amino acids. Germline-derived CDR1 and CDR2 are SGHAT and FQNNGV. The CDR3 is CASSFQVEETQYF. The CDR3 region has the DNA TGTGCCAGCAGCTTCCAGGTGGAAGAGACCCAGTACTTC.

The V gene is TRBV7-9, the J gene TRBJ2-1, with D tentatively TRBD1 or TRBD2 (6 bases each). Germline V gives CDR1 SEHNR, CDR2 FQNEAQ (reference sequence). The CDR3 has 16 amino acids. The germline V and J ends were trimmed by 4 bases and 2 bases, with 15 bases remaining between them. CDR3 sequence reads: CASSSLRGDTYNEQFF. CDR3 in DNA: TGTGCCAGCAGCTCCCTTAGGGGGGACACCTACAATGAGCAGTTCTTC. The full variable domain, its missing parts supplied by reference TRBV7-9 and TRBJ2-1, is DTGVSQNPRHKITKRGQNVTFRCDPISEHNRLYWYRQTLGQGPEFLTYFQNEAQLEKSRLLSDRFSAERPKGSFSTLEIQRTEQGDSAMYLCASSSLRGDTYNEQFFGPGTRLTVL.

This clone occurred once. V and J are TRBV9 and TRBJ2-1, with D maybe TRBD1 (6 bases). Deletions cut 3 bases from V and 1 base from J, with 11 bases between. There are 15 residues in the CDR3. CDR1 is SGDLS, CDR2 YYNGEE, per germline. CDR3: CASSAVGASYNEQFF. The CDR3 DNA reads TGTGCCAGCAGCGCCGTGGGGGCATCCTACAATGAGCAGTTCTTC.

V is TRBV14 and J is TRBJ2-1, with 7 bases matching TRBD2. This CDR3 has 17 residues. Trimming took 0 bases from V and 0 from J; bases not matched to a gene: 5. The germline V gene has CDR1 SGHDN and CDR2 FVKESK. The CDR3 nucleotides read TGTGCCAGCAGCCAAGAGAGGGCGGGGGACTCCTACAATGAGCAGTTCTTC. It encodes CASSQERAGDSYNEQFF. Variable domain in full (rest from reference TRBV14 and TRBJ2-1): EAGVTQFPSHSVIEKGQTVTLRCDPISGHDNLYWYRRVMGKEIKFLLHFVKESKQDESGMPNNRFLAERTGGTYSTLKVQPAELEDSGVYFCASSQERAGDSYNEQFFGPGTRLTVL.

The rearrangement links TRBV5-4 to TRBJ2-7; D could derive from TRBD1 or TRBD2 (5 bases each). V lost 4 bases and J 3 bases, leaving 11 bases between the germline ends. CDR3 length equals 13 residues. Germline CDR1 SGHNT, CDR2 YYREEE (reference sequence). This CDR3 is CASSLGTGYEQYF. In DNA form, the CDR3 reads TGTGCCAGCAGCCTAGGGACGGGCTACGAGCAGTACTTC.